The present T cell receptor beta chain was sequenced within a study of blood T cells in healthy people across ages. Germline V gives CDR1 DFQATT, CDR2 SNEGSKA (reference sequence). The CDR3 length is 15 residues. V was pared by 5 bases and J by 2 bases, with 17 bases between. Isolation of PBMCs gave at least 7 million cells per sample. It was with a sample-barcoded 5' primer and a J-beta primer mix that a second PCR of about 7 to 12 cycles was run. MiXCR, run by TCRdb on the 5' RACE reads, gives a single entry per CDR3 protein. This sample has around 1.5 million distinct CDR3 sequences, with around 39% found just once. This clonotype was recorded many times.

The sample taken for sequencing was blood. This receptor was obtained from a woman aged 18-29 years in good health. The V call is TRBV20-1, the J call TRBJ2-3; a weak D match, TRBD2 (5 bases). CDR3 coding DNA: TGCAGTGCTTCCCTCCTAGCTCCCGTCACAGATACGCAGTATTTT. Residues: CSASLLAPVTDTQYF.